This entry lists 13 T cell receptor beta chains sequenced from one sample in a study of read filtering for tumor transcriptome and immune sequencing. This library used roughly 0.4 ug RNA and molecular barcoded adaptors spanning alpha/delta and beta/gamma chains. One entry per CDR3 protein results from TCRdb running MiXCR on the reads. The profile shows over 80,000 distinct CDR3 sequences, roughly 12% of them singletons. Sequencing was carried out using a population of CD138-negative cells sorted from bone marrow. The source is a donor at least 40 years old with multiple myeloma.

This clonotype was seen many times. The chain carries TRBV20-1 and TRBJ2-1; D possibly uses TRBD1 or TRBD2 (6 bases each). CDR3 size: 14 residues. Trimming removed 7 bases at V and 7 bases at J, with 20 bases between. Germline lookup yields CDR1 DFQATT and CDR2 SNEGSKA (reference sequence). The CDR3 nucleotides read TGCAGTGTTAAGCCCCCGGGGGCAGGTAATGAGCAGTTCTTC. Encoded protein: CSVKPPGAGNEQFF.

This clonotype was recorded at least ten times. The chain couples TRBV25-1 to TRBJ2-7, with D perhaps TRBD1 (5 bases). V shed 2 bases and J shed 2 bases, with 10 bases lying between them. Per germline, CDR1 MGHDK and CDR2 SYGVNS. This CDR3 is 14 amino acids long. The CDR3 DNA reads TGTGCCAGCAGTGAAACCAGGGAAACCTACGAGCAGTACTTC. This codes for CASSETRETYEQYF.

This clonotype was recorded at least ten times. The chain employs TRBV18 and TRBJ2-1; tentatively, D is TRBD2 (5 bases). Trimming left V 2 bases short and J 10 bases short, with 18 bases between. The germline CDR1 and CDR2 sequences are KGHSH and LQKENI. CDR3 length: 15 amino acids. DNA for the CDR3: TGTGCCAGCTCACCAGACGTGGGAGCAGCTAACGAGCAGTTCTTC. Translation gives CASSPDVGAANEQFF.

The sample holds many counts of this clonotype. The V gene is TRBV5-1, the J gene TRBJ2-2, with 8 bases fitting TRBD1. The CDR3 is 16 residues long. Germline V gene data show CDR1 as SGHRS and CDR2 as YFSETQ. Trimming cost V 4 bases and J 8 bases; bases outside gene matches: 13. The CDR3 region is CASSLTPDRAAGELFF. In DNA form, the CDR3 reads TGCGCCAGCAGCCTGACCCCGGACAGGGCGGCGGGGGAGCTGTTTTTT.

Points on this clonotype: A read error likely explains this, since a far larger clone differs by one base. The V gene is TRBV7-3, the J gene TRBJ1-1; D possibly corresponds to TRBD1 (5 bases). Germline CDR1 reads SGHTA; CDR2 reads FQGTGA. The CDR3 has 17 residues. The CDR3 here is CASSLGSGTRGERKASF. The CDR3 nucleotides are TGTGCCAGCAGCTTAGGGTCCGGGACCCGGGGCGAGAGGAAAGCTTCCTTT.

This clonotype was observed many times. The chain is built from TRBV20-1 and TRBJ2-7; the match to TRBD2 covers 9 bases. The V gene's germline CDR1 is DFQATT and CDR2 SNEGSKA (reference sequence). V was pared by 3 bases and J by 1 base, with 4 bases of the junction left unmatched. CDR3 length: 14 residues. The CDR3 DNA reads as TGCAGTGCTAGCGGACTAGCGAGGTCCTACGAGCAGTACTTC. Translating it yields CSASGLARSYEQYF.

This clonotype has at least ten counts. The V gene is TRBV29-1, the J gene TRBJ2-3, with a possible D match to TRBD2 (6 bases). Germline V lookup: CDR1 SQVTM, CDR2 ANQGSEA. This CDR3 is built from 13 residues. CDR3: CTTSGGNTDTQYF. CDR3 DNA sequence: TGCACCACGTCCGGAGGGAACACAGATACGCAGTATTTT.

About this clonotype itself: With a much larger clone just one base away, this may be a read error. J is TRBJ2-2 and V is TRBV24-1; 12 positions agree with TRBD2. This CDR3 comprises 15 residues. With V trimmed by 9 bases and J by 3 bases, 4 bases remained unmatched. Germline values: CDR1 KGHDR, CDR2 SFDVKD. CDR3 coding DNA: TGTGCCACCTGTGCTAGCGGGAGGGACACCGGGGAGCTGTTTTTT. As protein: CATCASGRDTGELFF.

This clonotype was counted at least ten times. The chain carries TRBV12-3 or TRBV12-4 and TRBJ2-7; D call uncertain. The ends were cut back, 3 bases at V and 0 bases at J, with 6 bases in the middle. The CDR3 length is 13 residues. CDR3 DNA sequence: TGTGCCAGCAGTTTCAGGAGCTCCTACGAGCAGTACTTC. Its protein is CASSFRSSYEQYF.

This clonotype was seen ten or more times. The V and J genes are TRBV5-1 and TRBJ1-5; D is ambiguous. V lost 5 bases to trimming and J lost 0 bases, with 12 bases between them. The CDR3 loop spans 15 amino acids. Germline V CDR1 and CDR2: SGHRS, YFSETQ. CDR3 residues: CASRATADSNQPQHF. The CDR3 DNA reads as TGCGCCAGCAGAGCGACGGCGGATAGCAATCAGCCCCAGCATTTT.

This clonotype was detected ten times or more. This chain links TRBV5-1 with TRBJ2-5; D not certain. Germline-derived CDR1 and CDR2 are SGHRS and YFSETQ. V was shortened by 3 bases and J by 0 bases, with 6 bases between the two germline ends. The CDR3 consists of 13 residues. This CDR3 is CASSSEYQETQYF. The CDR3 DNA reads TGCGCCAGCAGCTCAGAGTACCAAGAGACCCAGTACTTC.

About this clonotype: Being one base from a much bigger clone, this may be a read error. J is TRBJ2-5 and V is TRBV10-3; 7 nucleotides match TRBD2. Germline V gene lookup returns CDR1 ENHRY and CDR2 SYGVKD. V trimming: 6 bases; J trimming: 9 bases; junction bases outside the gene matches: 16. This CDR3 contains 15 residues. CDR3: CAISAGTLGREAQYF. The CDR3, as DNA: TGTGCCATCAGCGCCGGGACCCTAGGCCGGGAGGCCCAGTACTTC.

This clonotype was seen a few times. V and J are TRBV6-1 and TRBJ1-1; TRBD1 agrees at 9 bases. The CDR3 extends over 15 amino acids. CDR1 is MNHNS, CDR2 SASEGT, per germline. Trimming cost V 7 bases and J 5 bases; bases outside gene matches: 11. The DNA of the CDR3 is TGTGCCAGCAAACGGGACAGGGTCGCGAATACTGAAGCTTTCTTT. Translation: CASKRDRVANTEAFF.